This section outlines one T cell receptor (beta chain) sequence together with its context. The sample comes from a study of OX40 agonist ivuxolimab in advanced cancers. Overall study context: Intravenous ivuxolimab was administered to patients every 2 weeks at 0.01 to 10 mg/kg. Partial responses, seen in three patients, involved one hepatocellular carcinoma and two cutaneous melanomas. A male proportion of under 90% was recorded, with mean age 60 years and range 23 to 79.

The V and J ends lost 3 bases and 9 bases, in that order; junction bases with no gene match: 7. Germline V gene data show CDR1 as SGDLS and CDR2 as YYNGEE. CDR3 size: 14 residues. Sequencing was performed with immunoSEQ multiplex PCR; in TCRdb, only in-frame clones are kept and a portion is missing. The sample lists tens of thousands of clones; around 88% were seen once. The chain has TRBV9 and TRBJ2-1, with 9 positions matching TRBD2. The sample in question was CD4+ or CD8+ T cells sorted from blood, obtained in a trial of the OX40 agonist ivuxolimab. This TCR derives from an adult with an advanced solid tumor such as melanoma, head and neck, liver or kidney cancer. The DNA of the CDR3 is TGTGCCAGCAGCGGTACGCGGGGGGGTCCTGAGCAGTTCTTC. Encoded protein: CASSGTRGGPEQFF.